This T cell receptor beta chain originates from a study of type 1 and type 2 diabetes patients. V gave up 3 bases and J gave up 6 bases, with 21 bases separating them. Germline CDR1 LNHDA, CDR2 SQIVND (reference sequence). The CDR3 spans 16 residues. PCR was run on genomic DNA. Amplification of the beta chain CDR3 used 30 forward and 13 reverse multiplex primers. In TCRdb, the multiplex PCR reads were re-called with MiXCR into one record per CDR3 protein. The sample holds about 290,000 distinct CDR3 sequences; 40% to 50% are singletons and the top ten take around 13%. Sequenced material: peripheral blood mononuclear cells (PBMCs). The chain has TRBV19 and TRBJ2-7; D ambiguous. This receptor was obtained from a man aged 18 to 30 with type 2 diabetes. The CDR3 reads CASSIGGEDSLAEQYF. DNA for the CDR3: TGTGCCAGTAGTATTGGCGGAGAGGATAGTTTGGCCGAGCAGTACTTC.